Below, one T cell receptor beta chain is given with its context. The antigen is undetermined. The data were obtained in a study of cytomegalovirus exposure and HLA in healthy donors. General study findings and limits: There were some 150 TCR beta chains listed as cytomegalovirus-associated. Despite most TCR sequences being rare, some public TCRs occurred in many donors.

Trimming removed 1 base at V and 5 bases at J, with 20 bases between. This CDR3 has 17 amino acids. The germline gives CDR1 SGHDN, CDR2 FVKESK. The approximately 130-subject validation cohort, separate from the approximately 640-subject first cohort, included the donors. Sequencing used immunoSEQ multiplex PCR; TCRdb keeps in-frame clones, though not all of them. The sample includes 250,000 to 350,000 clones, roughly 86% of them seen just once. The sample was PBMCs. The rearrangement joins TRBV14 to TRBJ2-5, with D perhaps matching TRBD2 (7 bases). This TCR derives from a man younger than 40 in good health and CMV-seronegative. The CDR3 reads CASSQVQSGGIYETQYF. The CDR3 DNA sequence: TGTGCCAGCAGCCAAGTGCAATCGGGGGGCATATATGAGACCCAGTACTTC.